Below, 29 T cell receptor beta chains from the same sample are listed, as sequenced in a study of response to subunit inactivated influenza vaccine. Via MiXCR, TCRdb re-called the RT-PCR reads, giving one row per CDR3 protein. The repertoire holds more than 700,000 distinct CDR3 sequences, with 21% as singletons. This sample comprised PBMCs from blood, obtained about 5 days after vaccination. The origin of the receptors is a man aged 50 to 59 who received an inactivated influenza vaccine.

This chain's CDR3 is CASSFDRTSGSTDTQYF. The CDR3 DNA is TGTGCCAGCAGCTTTGATCGGACTAGCGGATCCACAGATACGCAGTATTTT. The J gene is TRBJ2-3, the V gene TRBV5-6, with 10 positions matching TRBD2. The junction had 8 bases not matched to a gene; V was cut back by 2 bases and J by 2 bases. The germline V gene has CDR1 SGHDT and CDR2 YYEEEE. The CDR3 extends over 17 amino acids.

This clonotype was picked up a small number of times. This chain joins TRBV7-2 and TRBJ1-4, with 9 positions matching TRBD1. The CDR3 is 16 residues long. The V and J ends lost 5 bases and 5 bases, in that order; junction bases with no gene match: 9. The V gene's germline CDR1 is SGHTA and CDR2 FQGNSA. The chain's CDR3 is CASSLSRQGGNEKLFF. DNA of the CDR3: TGTGCCAGCAGCCTAAGCAGACAGGGGGGGAATGAAAAACTGTTTTTT.

This clonotype was counted between two and nine times. The V and J genes are TRBV9 and TRBJ2-2, with 7 bases that match TRBD2. The CDR3 is 16 residues long. V was pared by 1 base and J by 6 bases, with 9 bases of the junction left unmatched. Germline V gene lookup returns CDR1 SGDLS and CDR2 YYNGEE. As DNA, the CDR3 is TGTGCCAGCAGCGTATATGCGGGAGTAAATGCCGGGGAGCTGTTTTTT. It yields the protein CASSVYAGVNAGELFF.

This clonotype was found a few times. CDR3 in DNA: TGTGCCACCAGCAGAGATCATGTTAGCGGGAGGGCCTTCGAGCAGTACTTC. Translated: CATSRDHVSGRAFEQYF. The genes are TRBV15 and TRBJ2-7; 11 nucleotides line up with TRBD2. Germline CDR1 is LNHNV and CDR2 is YYDKDF (reference sequence). V lost 0 bases to trimming and J lost 6 bases; unmatched junction nucleotides: 10. The CDR3 runs 17 residues. The full variable domain, with the rest looked up from reference TRBV15 and TRBJ2-7, is DAMVIQNPRYQVTQFGKPVTLSCSQTLNHNVMYWYQQKSSQAPKLLFHYYDKDFNNEADTPDNFQSRRPNTSFCFLDIRSPGLGDTAMYLCATSRDHVSGRAFEQYFGPGTRLTVT.

The table lists this clonotype with a few counts. The chain is built from TRBV20-1 and TRBJ2-5; 10 nucleotides line up with TRBD2. Germline lookup yields CDR1 DFQATT and CDR2 SNEGSKA (reference sequence). V gave up 3 bases and J gave up 4 bases; unmatched junction bases: 11. The CDR3 covers 16 residues. The CDR3 DNA follows: TGCAGTGCTAGTCCCAGCGGGGGGGCTCATAGAGAGACCCAGTACTTC. This codes for CSASPSGGAHRETQYF.

This clonotype was counted between two and nine times. V is TRBV12-5 and J is TRBJ2-1; tentatively, D is TRBD2 (5 bases). The length of the CDR3 is 13 residues. V shed 3 bases and J shed 4 bases, with 7 bases lying between them. Germline V CDR1 and CDR2: LGHNT, FRNRAP. CDR3 protein: CASGFSGYNEQFF. Written as DNA, the CDR3 is TGTGCTAGTGGTTTCAGCGGATACAATGAGCAGTTCTTC.

This clonotype has a handful of counts. This sequence joins TRBV4-3 and TRBJ2-2; unclear D gene. The ends were cut back, 1 base at V and 2 bases at J, with 5 bases in the middle. The V gene's germline CDR1 is LGHNA and CDR2 YSLEER. CDR3 size: 14 residues. CDR3 nucleotides: TGCGCCAGCAGCCAAGGACAAAACACCGGGGAGCTGTTTTTT. This gives the protein CASSQGQNTGELFF.

This clonotype was observed a handful of times. CDR3 DNA: TGTGCCACCAGCCCACGCGGGGACAGCTTCTATGGCTACACCTTC. Protein product: CATSPRGDSFYGYTF. The chain links TRBV15 to TRBJ1-2; 7 nucleotides match TRBD1. V dropped 5 bases and J dropped 4; count of bases not matched to a gene: 10. In germline, CDR1 is LNHNV, CDR2 YYDKDF (reference sequence). The CDR3 has 15 residues. Using reference TRBV15 and TRBJ1-2 for the parts outside the CDR3, the full variable domain is DAMVIQNPRYQVTQFGKPVTLSCSQTLNHNVMYWYQQKSSQAPKLLFHYYDKDFNNEADTPDNFQSRRPNTSFCFLDIRSPGLGDTAMYLCATSPRGDSFYGYTFGSGTRLTVV.

The V gene is TRBV20-1, the J gene TRBJ1-5, with unresolved D. Trimming removed 5 bases at V and 5 bases at J, with 10 bases between. CDR3 length: 12 residues. CDR1 and CDR2 from the germline V gene are DFQATT and SNEGSKA (reference sequence). The CDR3 loop reads CSAQNSYQPQHF. The CDR3 coding sequence is TGCAGTGCTCAGAACAGTTATCAGCCCCAGCATTTT.

This clonotype was seen a few times. The chain joins TRBV5-1 to TRBJ2-3; D gene unclear. V lost 0 bases and J lost 0, with 8 bases in between. Germline V gene sequence: CDR1 SGHRS, CDR2 YFSETQ. The CDR3 is 15 amino acids. The CDR3 DNA is TGCGCCAGCAGCTTGGCAGTCTCTAGCACAGATACGCAGTATTTT. Its translation: CASSLAVSSTDTQYF.

This clonotype was counted a few times. The chain couples TRBV10-3 to TRBJ2-3, with D possibly TRBD2 on 5 matching bases. Germline CDR1 is ENHRY and CDR2 is SYGVKD. This CDR3 spans 13 amino acids. V lost 8 bases and J lost 3, with 12 bases in between. CDR3 in amino acids: CAISSGETDTQYF. Here the CDR3 DNA reads TGTGCCATCTCCTCCGGGGAAACAGATACGCAGTATTTT.

The rearrangement links TRBV20-1 to TRBJ1-1; D gene unclear. Germline CDR1 DFQATT, CDR2 SNEGSKA (reference sequence). There are 15 residues in the CDR3. Deletions cut 0 bases from V and 4 bases from J, with 15 bases between. The CDR3 loop reads CSARDPSGKRTEAFF. The CDR3 bases are TGCAGTGCTAGAGATCCGAGCGGGAAGCGCACTGAAGCTTTCTTT.

Of note for this clonotype: At one boundary the junction diverges from the germline segment, which might be a read error. The chain carries TRBV6-2 or TRBV6-3 and TRBJ1-5; D gene unclear. Germline CDR1 is MNHEY and CDR2 is SVGEGT. CDR3 size: 15 residues. The CDR3 reads CATSSAINSNQPQHF. The CDR3 DNA sequence: TGTGCCACCAGTTCCGCAATCAATAGCAATCAGCCCCAGCATTTT.

This clonotype occurred a few times. The V and J genes are TRBV9 and TRBJ2-5, with a weak D call TRBD2 (6 bases). Looked up from germline, CDR1 is SGDLS and CDR2 is YYNGEE. The ends were cut back, 2 bases at V and 4 bases at J, with 12 bases in the middle. This CDR3 region has 14 residues. The CDR3 DNA sequence: TGTGCCAGCAGCGTTACTAGCCTGACAGAGACCCAGTACTTC. This sequence encodes CASSVTSLTETQYF.

This sequence joins TRBV3-1 and TRBJ1-1; D unclear. V lost 4 bases and J lost 7, with 13 bases in between. Germline CDR1 LGHDT, CDR2 YNNKEL (reference sequence). The CDR3 runs 13 residues. CDR3 protein: CASSPGPAVEAFF. CDR3 DNA sequence: TGTGCCAGCAGCCCAGGACCAGCTGTTGAAGCTTTCTTT.

This clonotype was seen a handful of times. V usage is TRBV5-1 and J usage is TRBJ1-1; TRBD1 matches at 10 bases. This CDR3 spans 15 amino acids. J was trimmed by 5 bases and V by 4 bases; bases with no gene match: 8. The V gene's germline CDR1 is SGHRS and CDR2 YFSETQ. DNA for the CDR3: TGCGCCAGCAGCACCGACAGGGGGCTACGAACTGAAGCTTTCTTT. Protein sequence: CASSTDRGLRTEAFF.

This clonotype was observed a few times. The rearrangement links TRBV12-3 or TRBV12-4 to TRBJ1-2; 9 nucleotides align to TRBD1. This CDR3 contains 14 residues. Unmatched junction bases numbered 2, after V lost 3 bases and J lost 3 bases. The CDR3 DNA sequence: TGTGCCAGCAGTTTGGGGACAGGGTACTATGGCTACACCTTC. It codes for CASSLGTGYYGYTF.

This sequence joins TRBV28 and TRBJ2-1; TRBD1 might be the D (6 bases). The germline CDR1 and CDR2 sequences are MDHEN and SYDVKM. Trimming took 6 bases from V and 3 from J, leaving 15 bases between them. The CDR3 has 15 amino acids. CDR3 sequence reads: CASRGADLVYNEQFF. CDR3 in DNA: TGTGCCAGCAGGGGGGCGGACTTGGTCTACAATGAGCAGTTCTTC. The whole variable domain, remainder taken from reference TRBV28 and TRBJ2-1, is DVKVTQSSRYLVKRTGEKVFLECVQDMDHENMFWYRQDPGLGLRLIYFSYDVKMKEKGDIPEGYSVSREKKERFSLILESASTNQTSMYLCASRGADLVYNEQFFGPGTRLTVL.

The CDR3 bases are TGCAGTGCTCCCGGGGGATCCTATAATTCACCCCTCCACTTT. It is translated as CSAPGGSYNSPLHF. The V call is TRBV20-1, the J call TRBJ1-6, with D possibly TRBD1 on 5 matching bases. V shed 5 bases and J shed 1 base, with 9 bases lying between them. Germline V gene sequence: CDR1 DFQATT, CDR2 SNEGSKA (reference sequence). The CDR3 length is 14 residues.

The chain uses TRBV20-1 and TRBJ2-3; 15 positions agree with TRBD2. Germline assignment: CDR1 DFQATT and CDR2 SNEGSKA (reference sequence). This CDR3 comprises 16 residues. Unmatched junction bases numbered 7, after V lost 5 bases and J lost 4 bases. The CDR3 here is CSASGTSGRSADTQYF. The CDR3 nucleotides read TGCAGTGCTTCCGGGACTAGCGGGAGGTCGGCAGATACGCAGTATTTT.

This clonotype has ten or more counts. The J gene is TRBJ1-5, the V gene TRBV6-5, with D possibly TRBD1 on 5 matching bases. V was clipped by 0 bases and J by 4 bases, with 7 bases between them. This CDR3 has 14 amino acids. Germline V gives CDR1 MNHEY, CDR2 SVGAGI. The DNA of the CDR3 is TGTGCCAGCAGTTACTCGGAGGGGAATCAGCCCCAGCATTTT. It is translated as CASSYSEGNQPQHF.

The chain has TRBV12-3 or TRBV12-4 and TRBJ1-5; D is ambiguous. The CDR3 is 15 amino acids. Between the trimmed V and J ends, which lost 3 bases and 2 bases, there was a span of 11 bases. DNA for the CDR3: TGTGCCAGCAGTTTGTGGGGAAGCGGCAATCAGCCCCAGCATTTT. Amino acid sequence: CASSLWGSGNQPQHF.

The CDR3 protein is CASSLTAGTSGTQYF. The CDR3 nucleotides are TGTGCCAGCAGCTTAACCGCCGGGACTAGTGGGACCCAGTACTTC. The chain has TRBV7-8 and TRBJ2-5, with 8 bases matching TRBD2. Germline assignment: CDR1 SGHVS and CDR2 FQNEAQ. The CDR3 has 15 residues. The trim removed 2 bases at V and 7 bases at J, leaving 9 bases unmatched.

The rearrangement uses TRBV4-3 and TRBJ2-1; D is perhaps TRBD1 (6 bases). V dropped 0 bases and J dropped 5 bases, with 14 bases sitting between them. The CDR3 consists of 16 residues. CDR1 LGHNA and CDR2 YSLEER come from the germline V gene. The CDR3 DNA is TGCGCCAGCAGCCAAGATTTGGGGGCGTTAGACAATGAGCAGTTCTTC. Translating it yields CASSQDLGALDNEQFF.

The chain has TRBV28 and TRBJ1-2; D not certain. CDR3 length: 15 residues. The germline V and J ends were trimmed by 1 base and 2 bases, with 11 bases remaining between them. Germline CDR1 reads MDHEN; CDR2 reads SYDVKM. The CDR3 protein is CASSLLPPANYGYTF. In DNA form, the CDR3 reads TGTGCCAGCAGTTTATTACCCCCAGCCAACTATGGCTACACCTTC.

This clonotype was detected a few times. The chain combines TRBV2 with TRBJ2-3; D is perhaps TRBD2 (5 bases). The V and J ends lost 6 bases and 2 bases respectively, with 27 bases between them. Germline assignment: CDR1 SNHLY and CDR2 FYNNEI. This CDR3 contains 19 residues. CDR3 protein: CASSVPEGASVGITDTQYF. The DNA of the CDR3 is TGTGCCAGCAGCGTGCCCGAGGGAGCTTCGGTGGGGATCACAGATACGCAGTATTTT.

The genes are TRBV9 and TRBJ2-7; 11 positions agree with TRBD2. J lost 3 bases, V lost 3 bases, and 8 bases had no gene match. The germline gives CDR1 SGDLS, CDR2 YYNGEE. The CDR3 runs to 16 residues. DNA of the CDR3: TGTGCCAGCAGCGCACCCCTAGCGGGAGGTTTCTACGAGCAGTACTTC. Amino acid sequence: CASSAPLAGGFYEQYF.

The rearrangement links TRBV12-3 or TRBV12-4 to TRBJ2-5; TRBD2 matches at 9 bases. The V and J ends lost 6 bases and 4 bases, in that order; junction bases with no gene match: 9. There are 15 residues in the CDR3. The CDR3: CASSPNLAGRETQYF. In nucleotides, the CDR3 is TGTGCCAGCAGCCCCAATCTAGCGGGACGAGAGACCCAGTACTTC.

This clonotype was counted a few times. The V call is TRBV7-9, the J call TRBJ2-7; no reliable D call. There are 15 residues in the CDR3. Trimming removed 0 bases at V and 1 base at J, with 10 bases between. Germline CDR1 and CDR2: SEHNR and FQNEAQ (reference sequence). CDR3 DNA: TGTGCCAGCAGCTTAGCGCGCAGGAGTTCCTACGAGCAGTACTTC. Amino acid sequence: CASSLARRSSYEQYF. The entire variable domain, with the rest obtained from reference TRBV7-9 and TRBJ2-7, is as follows: DTGVSQNPRHKITKRGQNVTFRCDPISEHNRLYWYRQTLGQGPEFLTYFQNEAQLEKSRLLSDRFSAERPKGSFSTLEIQRTEQGDSAMYLCASSLARRSSYEQYFGPGTRLTVT.